The rows below give T cell receptor beta chains drawn from one sample of a study of blood T cell repertoires in COVID-19. TCRdb's copy holds only in-frame clones and misses some; the assay was immunoSEQ multiplex PCR. The sample includes 200,000 to 250,000 clones, 86% of them seen just once. Sample: PBMCs or T cells enriched from blood (not recorded which). These receptors all come from a woman aged 40 to 49 with acute COVID-19. CDR3s include the opening cysteine and the closing phenylalanine or tryptophan. D genes are given only for firm matches. Part of the rows lack a size; the others show once, few, many or a class for expanded clones.

CDR3aa	CDR3nt	v_gene	j_gene	d_gene	abundance
CASSQDFAGFLGNTIYF	TGTGCCAGCAGCCAAGACTTCGCAGGCTTCCTTGGAAACACCATATATTTT	TRBV4-2	TRBJ1-3	.	.
CASSGFGSNQPQHF	TGTGCCAGCAGCGGCTTCGGGAGCAATCAGCCCCAGCATTTT	TRBV5-8	TRBJ1-5	.	once
CASSPPLGATSSGANVLTF	TGTGCCAGCTCACCACCGCTAGGCGCAACGAGCTCTGGGGCCAACGTCCTGACTTTC	TRBV18	TRBJ2-6	.	.
CASSPDGLAGAEQFF	TGTGCCAGCAGCCCTGATGGACTAGCGGGAGCTGAGCAGTTCTTC	TRBV7-2	TRBJ2-1	TRBD2	.
CASSKVGHEETQYF	TGTGCCAGCAGCAAAGTCGGACACGAAGAGACCCAGTACTTC	TRBV21-1	TRBJ2-5	.	.
CASSSVAGYEQFF	TGTGCCAGCAGCTCCGTAGCGGGATACGAGCAGTTCTTC	TRBV7-2	TRBJ2-1	TRBD2	.
CASSFSGSPYEQYF	TGTGCCAGCAGTTTTTCGGGTTCCCCCTACGAGCAGTACTTC	TRBV28	TRBJ2-7	.	.
CASRAGQGTSYEQYF	TGTGCCAGCAGGGCGGGACAGGGGACCTCCTACGAGCAGTACTTC	TRBV28	TRBJ2-7	TRBD1	.
CASRYRAGGVYGYTF	TGTGCCAGCAGATACCGGGCAGGGGGCGTCTATGGCTACACCTTC	TRBV28	TRBJ1-2	TRBD1	.
CASSLSDSYNEQFF	TGTGCCAGCAGCTTAAGTGATAGCTACAATGAGCAGTTCTTC	TRBV7-8	TRBJ2-1	.	.
CASSVGRDLSGFYNEQFF	TGTGCCAGCAGCGTAGGTCGGGACCTGAGCGGGTTCTACAATGAGCAGTTCTTC	TRBV9	TRBJ2-1	.	.
CASGDGLAGETQYF	TGTGCCAGCGGCGACGGACTAGCGGGAGAGACCCAGTACTTC	TRBV28	TRBJ2-5	TRBD2	.
CASSPNVGTIHEQYF	TGTGCCAGCAGCCCAAATGTCGGGACTATACACGAGCAGTACTTC	TRBV7-3	TRBJ2-7	TRBD2	.
CASSFGQSYEQYF	TGTGCCAGCAGCTTTGGACAGTCCTACGAGCAGTACTTC	TRBV7-2	TRBJ2-7	.	.
CASGQLGDSPLHF	TGTGCCAGCGGACAGTTGGGGGATTCACCCCTCCACTTT	TRBV2	TRBJ1-6	.	few
CASSLTPLAGPYNEQFF	TGTGCCAGCAGCTTAACCCCCCTAGCGGGGCCCTACAATGAGCAGTTCTTC	TRBV7-2	TRBJ2-1	TRBD2	once
CASSRDTNTEAFF	TGTGCCAGCAGCCGGGACACGAACACTGAAGCTTTCTTT	TRBV2	TRBJ1-1	.	.
CASSLEGFRYNEQFF	TGTGCCAGCAGTTTAGAGGGATTTCGGTACAATGAGCAGTTCTTC	TRBV27	TRBJ2-1	.	.
CASSRGGGGNQPQHF	TGTGCCAGCAGCCGAGGCGGGGGGGGCAATCAGCCCCAGCATTTT	TRBV14	TRBJ1-5	.	.
CASSLDTSTDTQYF	TGTGCCAGCAGTTTGGACACAAGTACAGATACGCAGTATTTT	TRBV6-5	TRBJ2-3	.	.
CASRGSGRGHTTNEKLFF	TGTGCCAGCAGGGGCTCGGGCAGGGGCCATACAACTAATGAAAAACTGTTTTTT	TRBV28	TRBJ1-4	.	.
CSIRAGVDQPQHF	TGCAGCATAAGGGCAGGGGTGGATCAGCCCCAGCATTTT	TRBV29-1	TRBJ1-5	.	.
CASSVSIGGPEAFF	TGTGCCAGCAGCGTAAGTATCGGAGGCCCTGAAGCTTTCTTT	TRBV9	TRBJ1-1	.	.
CASTGTENSPLHF	TGTGCCAGCACTGGGACAGAGAATTCACCCCTCCACTTT	TRBV12-3/TRBV12-4	TRBJ1-6	TRBD1	.
CASSQALGGVEQYF	TGCGCCAGCAGCCAAGCGTTAGGGGGTGTCGAGCAGTACTTC	TRBV4-3	TRBJ2-7	.	.
CASSPQPQRPYEQYF	TGTGCCAGCAGCCCCCAACCCCAGCGACCCTACGAGCAGTACTTC	TRBV3-1/TRBV3-2	TRBJ2-7	.	.
CASSEFGDRVSEAFF	TGTGCCAGCAGTGAATTTGGGGACAGGGTCTCTGAAGCTTTCTTT	TRBV25-1	TRBJ1-1	TRBD1	.
CASSLGTGGSNYEQYF	TGTGCCAGCAGCCTCGGGACAGGGGGCTCCAACTACGAGCAGTACTTC	TRBV5-8	TRBJ2-7	TRBD1	.
CASSLQAPGNTIYF	TGTGCCAGCAGCTTACAGGCACCTGGAAACACCATATATTTT	TRBV11-2	TRBJ1-3	.	.
CASNPRGRSNQPQHF	TGTGCCAGTAATCCCAGGGGCAGGTCCAATCAGCCCCAGCATTTT	TRBV19	TRBJ1-5	.	few
CASSQRSGNFEKLFF	TGTGCCAGCAGTCAGAGGTCTGGAAATTTTGAAAAACTGTTTTTT	TRBV7-2	TRBJ1-4	.	once
CASQEPGMGQPQHF	TGTGCCAGCCAGGAACCAGGGATGGGTCAGCCCCAGCATTTT	TRBV6-5	TRBJ1-5	.	.
CASSTNAPPEPYTF	TGTGCCAGCAGCACTAACGCCCCCCCAGAGCCCTACACCTTC	TRBV7-3	TRBJ1-2	.	.
CAWSQGFQPQHF	TGTGCCTGGAGCCAGGGTTTTCAGCCCCAGCATTTT	TRBV30	TRBJ1-5	.	.
CASNILAQTGELFF	TGTGCCAGCAACATACTAGCGCAAACCGGGGAGCTGTTTTTT	TRBV2	TRBJ2-2	TRBD2	.
CASSSPSGTGGGNTIYF	TGTGCCAGCAGTTCCCCCTCCGGGACAGGGGGCGGAAACACCATATATTTT	TRBV28	TRBJ1-3	TRBD1	.
CASQPFGGSTEAFF	TGTGCCAGCCAGCCTTTCGGGGGGAGCACTGAAGCTTTCTTT	TRBV7-8	TRBJ1-1	.	.
CASSPGQGITEAFF	TGTGCCAGCAGCCCCGGACAGGGCATCACTGAAGCTTTCTTT	TRBV4-2	TRBJ1-1	TRBD1	.
CASRSFTGVTEKLFF	TGTGCCAGCAGATCTTTTACAGGGGTAACGGAAAAACTGTTTTTT	TRBV28	TRBJ1-4	TRBD1	.
CASSPYRAGVGVTGELFF	TGTGCCAGCAGTCCCTATAGAGCGGGAGTGGGGGTTACCGGGGAGCTGTTTTTT	TRBV6-2/TRBV6-3	TRBJ2-2	TRBD2	.
CASSLESGNYTF	TGCGCCAGCAGCTTGGAGTCAGGGAACTACACCTTC	TRBV5-1	TRBJ1-2	.	.
CASFTGTGGSVNTEAFF	TGTGCCAGCTTTACCGGCACAGGGGGGAGTGTGAACACTGAAGCTTTCTTT	TRBV27	TRBJ1-1	TRBD1	.
CASSLGTGGGQPQHF	TGTGCCAGCTCACTGGGGACAGGGGGAGGCCAGCCCCAGCATTTT	TRBV18	TRBJ1-5	TRBD1	.
CASRSGGSSYNSPLHF	TGTGCCAGCAGGTCGGGAGGGAGCTCCTATAATTCACCCCTCCACTTT	TRBV28	TRBJ1-6	.	.
CASSVGLAGGLLYNEQFF	TGTGCCAGCAGCGTAGGCCTAGCGGGAGGCCTACTATACAATGAGCAGTTCTTC	TRBV9	TRBJ2-1	TRBD2	.
CSVGQGLNTEAFF	TGCAGCGTTGGACAGGGGCTGAACACTGAAGCTTTCTTT	TRBV29-1	TRBJ1-1	TRBD1	.
CASGALPYNEQFF	TGTGCCAGCGGGGCGCTTCCCTACAATGAGCAGTTCTTC	TRBV2	TRBJ2-1	.	.
CASNQRSGEDNEQFF	TGTGCCAGCAACCAACGGTCGGGAGAAGACAATGAGCAGTTCTTC	TRBV4-2	TRBJ2-1	.	.
CASSLRTSGLDEQYF	TGTGCCAGCAGCTTGCGGACTAGCGGGCTCGACGAGCAGTACTTC	TRBV9	TRBJ2-7	TRBD2	few